These 8 T cell receptor beta chains were sequenced from one sample in a study of Graves' ophthalmopathy and Graves' hyperthyroidism. The TCR beta CDR3 regions underwent amplification from RNA transcripts. First-round RT-PCR used HTBI primers; second-round multiplex PCR followed. Each CDR3 protein gets one entry after TCRdb re-called the multiplex PCR reads with MiXCR. The sample consists of approximately 500,000 distinct CDR3 sequences, approximately 15% of them appearing once. Specimen: blood. These receptors originate from a woman in her thirties with Graves' ophthalmopathy.

This clonotype was counted only a few times. The chain has TRBV20-1 and TRBJ2-1, with D perhaps matching TRBD2 (7 bases). This CDR3 spans 15 amino acids. Per germline, CDR1 DFQATT and CDR2 SNEGSKA (reference sequence). V was clipped by 1 base and J by 7 bases, with 17 bases between them. CDR3 DNA sequence: TGCAGTGCTAGAGGTTTGGGGGGGGCTGGAAATGAGCAGTTCTTC. Translating gives CSARGLGGAGNEQFF.

Here the CDR3 reads CSARRGRNTEAFF. The CDR3 DNA is TGCAGTGCTAGAAGGGGGCGGAATACTGAAGCTTTCTTT. The V gene is TRBV20-1, the J gene TRBJ1-1; TRBD1 matches 7 bases. The V gene end was trimmed by 2 bases and the J gene end by 5 bases; junction bases not matched to a gene: 5. The CDR3 sequence is 13 residues long. The germline CDR1 and CDR2 sequences are DFQATT and SNEGSKA (reference sequence).

This clonotype appeared many times. V gene TRBV28 combines with J gene TRBJ2-7; TRBD1 matches 12 bases. Germline V gives CDR1 MDHEN, CDR2 SYDVKM. The CDR3 has 15 residues. V was pared by 5 bases and J by 6 bases, with 8 bases of the junction left unmatched. The CDR3: CASSQPGQGATEQYF. The CDR3 DNA reads TGTGCCAGCAGTCAACCGGGACAGGGGGCAACCGAGCAGTACTTC.

On this clonotype: With a much larger clone just one base away, this may be a read error. The chain is built from TRBV9 and TRBJ1-6, with TRBD1 matching 8 bases. The CDR3 has 15 amino acids. Germline CDR1 reads SGDLS; CDR2 reads YYNGEE. CDR3 bases: TGTGCCAGCAGCCCCCAGGGGGCCTTTAATTCACACCTCCACTTT. It translates to CASSPQGAFNSHLHF.

This clonotype was counted at least ten times. This rearrangement joins TRBV19 to TRBJ1-1, with 7 bases matching TRBD1. CDR3 size: 15 residues. Per germline, CDR1 LNHDA and CDR2 SQIVND (reference sequence). After removal of 8 bases from V and 2 bases from J, the junction contained 11 bases not matched to a gene. The CDR3 DNA is TGTGCCAGTTTTAAGGATGGGACAGCTAACACTGAAGCTTTCTTT. Its protein is CASFKDGTANTEAFF. The variable domain in full, completed from reference TRBV19 and TRBJ1-1, reads DGGITQSPKYLFRKEGQNVTLSCEQNLNHDAMYWYRQDPGQGLRLIYYSQIVNDFQKGDIAEGYSVSREKKESFPLTVTSAQKNPTAFYLCASFKDGTANTEAFFGQGTRLTVV.

This clonotype was seen at least ten times. This sequence joins TRBV27 and TRBJ2-7; TRBD1 might be the D (6 bases). The germline V and J ends were trimmed by 5 bases and 4 bases, with 12 bases remaining between them. CDR3 size: 13 residues. From germline, CDR1 is MNHEY and CDR2 SMNVEV (reference sequence). The CDR3 is CASSPKRGYEQYF. As DNA, the CDR3 is TGTGCCAGCAGTCCCAAAAGGGGGTACGAGCAGTACTTC.

This clonotype has a count of ten or more. The chain uses TRBV30 and TRBJ2-5; 7 bases agree with TRBD1. CDR3 length equals 16 residues. V lost 7 bases and J lost 2; bases outside the gene matches: 16. Per the germline V gene, CDR1 is GTSNPN and CDR2 is SVGIG (reference sequence). The CDR3 nucleotides are TGTGCCTACGACCCGACCCCACAACAGGGGCAAGAGACCCAGTACTTC. This translates into CAYDPTPQQGQETQYF.

This clonotype was seen repeatedly, ten times or more. This chain's CDR3 is CATSDLSQVATEAFF. In DNA, the CDR3 is TGTGCCACCAGTGATCTAAGTCAGGTGGCCACTGAAGCTTTCTTT. The J gene is TRBJ1-1, the V gene TRBV24-1, with no clear D. This CDR3 has 15 residues. Germline V gene sequence: CDR1 KGHDR, CDR2 SFDVKD. Trimming stripped 3 bases from V and 4 bases from J, with 14 bases between.